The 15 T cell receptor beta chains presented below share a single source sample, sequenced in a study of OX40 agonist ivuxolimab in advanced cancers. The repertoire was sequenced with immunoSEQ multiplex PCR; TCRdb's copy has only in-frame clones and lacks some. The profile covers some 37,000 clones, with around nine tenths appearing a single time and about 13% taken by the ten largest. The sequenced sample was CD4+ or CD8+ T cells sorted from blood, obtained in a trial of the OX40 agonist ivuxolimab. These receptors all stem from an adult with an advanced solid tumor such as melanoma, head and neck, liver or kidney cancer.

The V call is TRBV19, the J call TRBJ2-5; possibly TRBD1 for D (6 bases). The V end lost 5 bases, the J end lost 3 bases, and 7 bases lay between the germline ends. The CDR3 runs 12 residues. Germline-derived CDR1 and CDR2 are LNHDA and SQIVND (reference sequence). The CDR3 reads CASSRTEETQYF. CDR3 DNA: TGTGCCAGTAGTCGGACAGAAGAGACCCAGTACTTC.

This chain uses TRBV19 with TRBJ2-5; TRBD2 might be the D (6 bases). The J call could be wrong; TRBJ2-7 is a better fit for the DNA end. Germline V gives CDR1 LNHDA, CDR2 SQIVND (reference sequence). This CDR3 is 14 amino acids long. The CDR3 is CASSISRGVYEQYF. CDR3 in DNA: TGTGCCAGTAGTATTTCGCGCGGGGTCTACGAGCAGTACTTC.

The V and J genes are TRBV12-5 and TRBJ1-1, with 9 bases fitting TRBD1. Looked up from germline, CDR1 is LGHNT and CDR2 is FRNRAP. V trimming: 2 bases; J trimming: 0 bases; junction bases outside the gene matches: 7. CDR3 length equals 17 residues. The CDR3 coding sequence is TGTGCTAGTGGTTTGACCCTGGGACAGGGATTGAACACTGAAGCTTTCTTT. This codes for CASGLTLGQGLNTEAFF.

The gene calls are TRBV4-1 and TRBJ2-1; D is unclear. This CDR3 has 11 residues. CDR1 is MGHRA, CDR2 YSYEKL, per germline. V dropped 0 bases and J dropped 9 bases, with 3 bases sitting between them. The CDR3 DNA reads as TGCGCCAGCAGCCAAGATGGTGAGCAGTTCTTC. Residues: CASSQDGEQFF.

The CDR3 sequence is CASSVATGGLAFF. CDR3 DNA: TGTGCCAGCAGCGTAGCGACAGGGGGCTTAGCTTTCTTT. The chain uses TRBV9 and TRBJ1-1; TRBD1 matches 10 bases. Germline CDR1 reads SGDLS; CDR2 reads YYNGEE. The CDR3 loop spans 13 amino acids. V lost 0 bases to trimming and J lost 10 bases; unmatched junction nucleotides: 3.

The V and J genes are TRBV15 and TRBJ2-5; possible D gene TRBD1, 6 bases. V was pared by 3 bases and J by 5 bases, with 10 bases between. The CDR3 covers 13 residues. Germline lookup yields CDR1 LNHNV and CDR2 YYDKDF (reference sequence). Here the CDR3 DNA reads TGTGCCACCAGCAGGAGAGGGGGTGAGACCCAGTACTTC. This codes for CATSRRGGETQYF. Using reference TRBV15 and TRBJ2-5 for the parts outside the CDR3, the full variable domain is DAMVIQNPRYQVTQFGKPVTLSCSQTLNHNVMYWYQQKSSQAPKLLFHYYDKDFNNEADTPDNFQSRRPNTSFCFLDIRSPGLGDTAMYLCATSRRGGETQYFGPGTRLLVL.

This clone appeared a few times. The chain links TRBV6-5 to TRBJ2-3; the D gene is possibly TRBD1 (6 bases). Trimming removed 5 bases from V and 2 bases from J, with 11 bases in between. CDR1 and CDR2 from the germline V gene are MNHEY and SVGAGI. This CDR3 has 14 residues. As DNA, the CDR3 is TGTGCCAGCAGTCCAAGACAGGACACAGATACGCAGTATTTT. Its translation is CASSPRQDTDTQYF.

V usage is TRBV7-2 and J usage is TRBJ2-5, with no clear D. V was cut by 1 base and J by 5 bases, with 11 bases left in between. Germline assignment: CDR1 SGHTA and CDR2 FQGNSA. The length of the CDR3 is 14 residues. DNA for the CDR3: TGTGCCAGCAGCTTAGTCCCCTTGCGGGAGACCCAGTACTTC. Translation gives CASSLVPLRETQYF.

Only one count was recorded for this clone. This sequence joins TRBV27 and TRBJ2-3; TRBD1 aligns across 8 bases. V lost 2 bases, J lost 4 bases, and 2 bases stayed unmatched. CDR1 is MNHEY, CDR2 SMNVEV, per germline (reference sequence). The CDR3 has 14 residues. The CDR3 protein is CASSLGQGADTQYF. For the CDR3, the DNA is TGTGCCAGCAGTTTAGGACAGGGCGCAGATACGCAGTATTTT.

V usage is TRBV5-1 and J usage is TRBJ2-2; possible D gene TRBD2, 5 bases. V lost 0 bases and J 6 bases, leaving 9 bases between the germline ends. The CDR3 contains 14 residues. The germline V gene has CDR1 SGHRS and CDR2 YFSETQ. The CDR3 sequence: CASSLAEEAGELFF. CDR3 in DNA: TGCGCCAGCAGCTTGGCCGAGGAGGCCGGGGAGCTGTTTTTT.

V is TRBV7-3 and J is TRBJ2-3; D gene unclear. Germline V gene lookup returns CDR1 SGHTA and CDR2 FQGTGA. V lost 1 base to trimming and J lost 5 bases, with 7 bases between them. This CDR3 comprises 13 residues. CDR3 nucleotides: TGTGCCAGCAGCTTAATTGGCAGAGATACGCAGTATTTT. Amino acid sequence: CASSLIGRDTQYF.

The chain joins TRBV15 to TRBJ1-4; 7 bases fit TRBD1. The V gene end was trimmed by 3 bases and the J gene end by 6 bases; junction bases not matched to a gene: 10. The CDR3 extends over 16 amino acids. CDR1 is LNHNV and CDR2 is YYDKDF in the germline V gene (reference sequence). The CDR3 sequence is CATSRGLTGLDEKLFF. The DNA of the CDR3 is TGTGCCACCAGCAGGGGTTTGACAGGGTTGGATGAAAAACTGTTTTTT.

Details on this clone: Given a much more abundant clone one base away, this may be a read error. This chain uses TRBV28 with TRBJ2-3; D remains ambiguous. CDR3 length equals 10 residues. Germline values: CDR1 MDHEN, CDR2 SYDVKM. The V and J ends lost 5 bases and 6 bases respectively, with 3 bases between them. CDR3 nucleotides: TGTGCCAGCAGTATGGATACGCAGTATTTT. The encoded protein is CASSMDTQYF. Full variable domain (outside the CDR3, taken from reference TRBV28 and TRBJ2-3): DVKVTQSSRYLVKRTGEKVFLECVQDMDHENMFWYRQDPGLGLRLIYFSYDVKMKEKGDIPEGYSVSREKKERFSLILESASTNQTSMYLCASSMDTQYFGPGTRLTVL.

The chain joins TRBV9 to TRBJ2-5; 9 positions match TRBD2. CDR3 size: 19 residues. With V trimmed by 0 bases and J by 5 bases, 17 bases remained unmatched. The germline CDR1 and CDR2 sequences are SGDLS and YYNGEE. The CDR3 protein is CASSVVSRGAGGPGETQYF. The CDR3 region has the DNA TGTGCCAGCAGCGTAGTTTCCCGCGGTGCGGGAGGGCCAGGGGAGACCCAGTACTTC. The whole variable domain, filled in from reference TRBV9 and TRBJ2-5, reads DSGVTQTPKHLITATGQRVTLRCSPRSGDLSVYWYQQSLDQGLQFLIQYYNGEERAKGNILERFSAQQFPDLHSELNLSSLELGDSALYFCASSVVSRGAGGPGETQYFGPGTRLLVL.

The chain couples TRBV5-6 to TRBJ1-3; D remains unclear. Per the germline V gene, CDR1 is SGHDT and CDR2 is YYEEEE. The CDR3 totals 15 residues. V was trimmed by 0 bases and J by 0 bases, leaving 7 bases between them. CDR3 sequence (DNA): TGTGCCAGCAGCTTGGCACAAAACTCTGGAAACACCATATATTTT. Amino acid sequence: CASSLAQNSGNTIYF.